This TCR beta chain was sequenced during a study of CD8 T cells in ankylosing spondylitis. The study's findings and limits: Reportedly, matched ankylosing spondylitis synovial fluid was significantly enriched for disease-linked clones. Ankylosing spondylitis blood seemed to carry a telltale TCR beta motif made of eight or nine highly homologous variants.

To note about this clonotype: Its antigen is unknown.

TCRdb re-analysed the 5' RACE reads in MiXCR, keeping a single row per CDR3 protein. The repertoire includes 500,000 to 650,000 distinct CDR3 sequences, over 4% of them detected once, and roughly 3.5% sits in the top ten. The TCR sequence derives from a male donor with ankylosing spondylitis. The sample comprised blood, either unsorted or a sorted T cell fraction (not recorded which).

The CDR3 loop is CSARVTAHEETQYF. CDR3 nucleotide sequence: TGCAGTGCTAGGGTGACAGCTCATGAAGAGACCCAGTACTTC. The chain has TRBV20-1 and TRBJ2-5; weak D call: TRBD1 (5 bases). V was shortened by 3 bases and J by 3 bases, with 14 bases between the two germline ends. The CDR3 is 14 residues long. CDR1 and CDR2 (germline): DFQATT, SNEGSKA (reference sequence).